A selection of T cell receptor beta chains follows, all from one sample in a study of T cell responses to AZD1222 COVID-19 vaccine. Clones were sequenced by immunoSEQ multiplex PCR, and TCRdb holds only the in-frame ones, with some missing. The data hold about 14,000 clones, with around 80% observed a single time. The sequences come from peripheral blood, collected 28 days after the second AZD1222 dose. Receptors originate from an adult who received the AZD1222 COVID-19 vaccine. Each CDR3 is given with its conserved first and last residue. Fields, in order: J gene, D gene, V gene, clone size, CDR3 DNA, CDR3 protein. The D gene is left open where the match is weak. Clone size, where shown, is once, few, many, or a class for clones that have expanded.

TRBJ2-7	NA	TRBV5-4	NA	TGTGCCAGCAGCCTTCCAGGTTCAGACTACGAGCAGTACTTC	CASSLPGSDYEQYF
TRBJ2-3	NA	TRBV12-5	NA	TGTGCTAGTGGTTTGGGAGTCCCCACAGATACGCAGTATTTT	CASGLGVPTDTQYF
TRBJ1-2	NA	TRBV7-9	NA	TGTGCCAGCAGCGCACAGGGAGGGGTATATGGCTACACCTTC	CASSAQGGVYGYTF
TRBJ1-5	TRBD1	TRBV6-1	NA	TGTGCCAGCAGTGAACCGTACAGGGGACAGCATCAGCCCCAGCATTTT	CASSEPYRGQHQPQHF
TRBJ2-7	NA	TRBV13	NA	TGTGCCAGCAGCCCATCAGGGGAGGGCTACGAGCAGTACTTC	CASSPSGEGYEQYF
TRBJ2-7	NA	TRBV10-3	few	TGTGCCACCGCGGGACAGATCTACGAGCAGTACTTC	CATAGQIYEQYF
TRBJ1-5	NA	TRBV5-1	NA	TGCGCCAGCAGCTCAGGGGTCGACTTCAATCAGCCCCAGCATTTT	CASSSGVDFNQPQHF
TRBJ2-5	NA	TRBV30	NA	TGTGCCTGGTATCACAACGTGGATTCCCGAGAGACCCAGTACTTC	CAWYHNVDSRETQYF
TRBJ1-1	TRBD1	TRBV29-1	NA	TGCAGCGTCGCGACAGGGTATACTGAAGCTTTCTTT	CSVATGYTEAFF
TRBJ1-4	NA	TRBV3-1/TRBV3-2	NA	TGTGCCAGCAGCCAAGATTTGGGGACGGGCGAAAAACTGTTTTTT	CASSQDLGTGEKLFF
TRBJ2-7	TRBD1	TRBV5-1	NA	TGCGCCAGCAGCCCAAGGGACAGGGGGTTAACCTACGAGCAGTACTTC	CASSPRDRGLTYEQYF
TRBJ1-5	NA	TRBV5-4	once	TGTGCCAGCAGCTTCCCGGACAGTAGCAATCAGCCCCAGCATTTT	CASSFPDSSNQPQHF
TRBJ1-1	NA	TRBV6-5	NA	TGTGCCAGCAGGGACCTTCTGAACACTGAAGCTTTCTTT	CASRDLLNTEAFF
TRBJ1-5	TRBD1	TRBV5-8	NA	TGTGCCAGCAGCTTACCAGACAGGGGGCTACGCAATCAGCCCCAGCATTTT	CASSLPDRGLRNQPQHF
TRBJ1-6	TRBD1	TRBV29-1	NA	TGCAGCGTTGAAGCCGGCAGGGGGCATTCACCCCTCCACTTT	CSVEAGRGHSPLHF
TRBJ1-6	NA	TRBV25-1	NA	TGTGCCAGCAGTGATCTCTCCTATAATTCACCCCTCCACTTT	CASSDLSYNSPLHF
TRBJ2-7	TRBD1	TRBV7-9	NA	TGTGCCAGCAGCTCGACAGGGATAGGCTACGAGCAGTACTTC	CASSSTGIGYEQYF
TRBJ2-2	TRBD2	TRBV5-1	NA	TGCGCCAGCAGCTTGGCCATCGGTAGCGGGAGGCTCGCGAACACCGGGGAGCTGTTTTTT	CASSLAIGSGRLANTGELFF
TRBJ2-6	NA	TRBV5-4	NA	TGTGCCAGCAGCCGCTCTGGGGCCAACGTCCTGACTTTC	CASSRSGANVLTF
TRBJ2-7	TRBD2	TRBV11-2	once	TGTGCCAGCAGACGAATAGCGGGAGGGTTTTACGAGCAGTACTTC	CASRRIAGGFYEQYF
TRBJ2-7	NA	TRBV29-1	NA	TGCAGCGTTTACGACCAGACCTACGAGCAGTACTTC	CSVYDQTYEQYF
TRBJ1-3	NA	TRBV18	NA	TGTGCCAGCTCACGGGACGAAGGATCATATGGAAACACCATATATTTT	CASSRDEGSYGNTIYF
TRBJ2-1	NA	TRBV7-9	once	TGTGCCAGCAGCTTAGGCCCGAGGAATGAGCAGTTCTTC	CASSLGPRNEQFF
TRBJ2-7	NA	TRBV30	NA	TGTGCCTGGAGTGACGGCTATCGGGGAATCTACGAGCAGTACTTC	CAWSDGYRGIYEQYF
TRBJ2-7	NA	TRBV30	NA	TGTGCCTGGAGTGTACTGGGAGAGCAGTACTTC	CAWSVLGEQYF
TRBJ2-7	TRBD1	TRBV13	NA	TGTGCCAGCAGCTTAGGCTCGCGGAGACAGGGGAAGTCCGAGCAGTACTTC	CASSLGSRRQGKSEQYF
TRBJ1-1	NA	TRBV18	NA	TGTGCCAGCTCACCACCGGCGAGTCGGAACACTGAAGCTTTCTTT	CASSPPASRNTEAFF
TRBJ1-5	TRBD1	TRBV6-6	NA	TGTGCCAGCAGTCCCGACAGGGAGGGTCAGCCCCAGCATTTT	CASSPDREGQPQHF
TRBJ2-3	TRBD2	TRBV30	NA	TGTGCCTGGAAACTGGCTAGCGGTCCGGGTACGCAGTATTTT	CAWKLASGPGTQYF
TRBJ2-7	TRBD1	TRBV7-9	few	TGTGCCAGCAGTCAAACAGGGGGTGCCTACGAGCAGTACTTC	CASSQTGGAYEQYF
TRBJ1-4	TRBD1	TRBV6-2/TRBV6-3	NA	TGTGCCAGCAGCGACGGACAGGGTGGCGAAAAACTGTTTTTT	CASSDGQGGEKLFF
TRBJ2-1	NA	TRBV5-1	NA	TGCGCCAGCAGCTACACTCCTAGCTCCTACAATGAGCAGTTCTTC	CASSYTPSSYNEQFF
TRBJ1-1	NA	TRBV12-3/TRBV12-4	once	TGTGCCAGCAGTTTCGGGGGCAGCGAAGCTTTCTTT	CASSFGGSEAFF
TRBJ2-3	TRBD2	TRBV11-2	NA	TGTGCCAGCAGCTTAGGTACTAGCGGGAGAACAGATACGCAGTATTTT	CASSLGTSGRTDTQYF
TRBJ1-5	NA	TRBV19	NA	TGTGCCAGTAGTATCGGTCGGGACACCAATCAGCCCCAGCATTTT	CASSIGRDTNQPQHF
TRBJ2-1	NA	TRBV7-2	NA	TGTGCCAGCAGCTTAGCGCTAGGCCACAATGAGCAGTTCTTC	CASSLALGHNEQFF
TRBJ2-2	TRBD1	TRBV5-6	NA	TGTGCCAGCAGCGTACCGGGACAGGGAAACACCGGGGAGCTGTTTTTT	CASSVPGQGNTGELFF